Shown below are 22 T cell receptor beta chains from a single sample sequenced in a study of blood T cells in healthy people across ages. Combining a sample-barcoded 5' primer with a J-beta primer mix, a second PCR ran for roughly 7 to 12 cycles. MiXCR was run by TCRdb on the 5' RACE reads, yielding one entry per CDR3 protein. Here the sample spans some 940,000 distinct CDR3 sequences, almost 30% being singletons. These data also featured in a second study, about T cells of mothers and their children.

The sequenced sample was blood. These receptor sequences come from a middle-aged woman in good health.

This clonotype was recorded at least ten times. The chain recombines TRBV3-1 with TRBJ2-7, with 12 bases identical to TRBD2. The germline gives CDR1 LGHDT, CDR2 YNNKEL (reference sequence). Germline trimming cut 4 bases from V and 0 bases from J; bases unmatched to any gene: 1. The CDR3 is made up of 15 amino acids. The CDR3 region has the DNA TGTGCCAGCAGCCCTAGCGGGGGGGCCTCCTACGAGCAGTACTTC. It is translated as CASSPSGGASYEQYF.

This chain uses TRBV20-1 with TRBJ1-5, with D possibly TRBD1 on 5 matching bases. This CDR3 contains 15 residues. The V end was cut by 2 bases, the J end by 0 bases, with 11 bases between. The germline V gene encodes CDR1 DFQATT and CDR2 SNEGSKA (reference sequence). The CDR3 DNA reads as TGCAGTGCTAGACAGGGCGCGAATAGCAATCAGCCCCAGCATTTT. The encoded protein is CSARQGANSNQPQHF.

The chain is built from TRBV29-1 and TRBJ1-4, with TRBD1 as a possible D gene (6 bases). CDR1 is SQVTM, CDR2 ANQGSEA, per germline. The CDR3 has 16 amino acids. Trimming stripped 1 base from V and 7 bases from J, with 19 bases between. This chain's CDR3 is CSVEGGDGGTREKLFF. CDR3 nucleotide sequence: TGCAGCGTTGAAGGTGGGGACGGGGGCACGCGTGAAAAACTGTTTTTT.

The chain links TRBV28 to TRBJ2-3, with D possibly being TRBD1 or TRBD2 (6 bases each). Germline assignment: CDR1 MDHEN and CDR2 SYDVKM. Trimming removed 7 bases from V and 2 bases from J, with 16 bases in between. This CDR3 comprises 15 residues. The CDR3 nucleotides are TGTGCCAGCACCCCTAGGGGGGTTCCCACAGATACGCAGTATTTT. Amino acid sequence: CASTPRGVPTDTQYF.

The rearrangement joins TRBV29-1 to TRBJ1-1, with unresolved D. The CDR3 length is 11 residues. The V gene lost 3 bases and the J gene lost 6 bases, with 8 bases spanning the gap. Germline V lookup: CDR1 SQVTM, CDR2 ANQGSEA. CDR3 amino acids: CSVEDGPEAFF. In DNA, the CDR3 is TGCAGCGTTGAGGATGGGCCTGAAGCTTTCTTT. Supplemented by reference TRBV29-1 and TRBJ1-1, the full variable domain reads SAVISQKPSRDICQRGTSLTIQCQVDSQVTMMFWYRQQPGQSLTLIATANQGSEATYESGFVIDKFPISRPNLTFSTLTVSNMSPEDSSIYLCSVEDGPEAFFGQGTRLTVV.

This clonotype came up a few times. CDR3 sequence (DNA): TGTGCCAGCAGTCCCACTAGCCCCGTGAATGAGCAGTTCTTC. Translating gives CASSPTSPVNEQFF. The chain is built from TRBV12-3 or TRBV12-4 and TRBJ2-1; D is possibly TRBD2 (6 bases). The CDR3 is 14 amino acids. The V end lost 5 bases, the J end lost 7 bases, and 15 bases lay between the germline ends.

A note on this clonotype: A clone one base away is much larger, so this may be a read error. This chain links TRBV6-4 with TRBJ2-1; D is perhaps TRBD1 or TRBD2 (7 bases each). The V gene lost 2 bases and the J gene lost 7 bases, with 15 bases spanning the gap. The CDR3 has 15 amino acids. From germline, CDR1 is MRHNA and CDR2 SNTAGT. Here the CDR3 DNA reads TGTGCCAGCAGTGACCCACAGGGGAGGGTTAATGAGCAGTTCTTC. It yields the protein CASSDPQGRVNEQFF.

The chain joins TRBV27 to TRBJ2-5, with D tentatively TRBD1 or TRBD2 (5 bases each). Germline CDR1 is MNHEY and CDR2 is SMNVEV (reference sequence). The CDR3 is 14 amino acids. Trimming pared 5 bases from V and 0 bases from J, leaving 10 bases between. The CDR3, as DNA: TGTGCCAGCAGTGCCCCGGGACACCAAGAGACCCAGTACTTC. Translation: CASSAPGHQETQYF.

The sample holds many counts of this clonotype. The V gene is TRBV7-2, the J gene TRBJ2-5, with a possible D match to TRBD2 (5 bases). The CDR3 consists of 14 residues. Germline V gene sequence: CDR1 SGHTA, CDR2 FQGNSA. V lost 2 bases to trimming and J lost 5 bases, with 12 bases between them. The CDR3 loop reads CASSLRRAGETQYF. As DNA, the CDR3 is TGTGCCAGCAGCTTACGGCGGGCTGGGGAGACCCAGTACTTC.

The chain has TRBV29-1 and TRBJ2-6, with TRBD2 as a possible D gene (5 bases). V lost 5 bases, J lost 2 bases, and 10 bases lay in between. This CDR3 comprises 14 residues. Per the germline V gene, CDR1 is SQVTM and CDR2 is ANQGSEA. The CDR3 loop reads CSVRGVAGANVLTF. The CDR3, as DNA: TGCAGCGTTCGGGGTGTGGCTGGGGCCAACGTCCTGACTTTC. The full variable domain, completed using reference TRBV29-1 and TRBJ2-6, is SAVISQKPSRDICQRGTSLTIQCQVDSQVTMMFWYRQQPGQSLTLIATANQGSEATYESGFVIDKFPISRPNLTFSTLTVSNMSPEDSSIYLCSVRGVAGANVLTFGAGSRLTVL.

This clonotype was seen only a few times. The chain couples TRBV28 to TRBJ1-2; D not resolved. Deletions cut 6 bases from V and 7 bases from J, with 21 bases between. The CDR3 loop spans 15 amino acids. CDR1 and CDR2 (germline): MDHEN, SYDVKM. The CDR3 loop reads CASSRSSRITIGYTF. The CDR3, as DNA: TGTGCCAGCAGCCGGAGCAGCAGGATAACTATTGGCTACACCTTC.

The CDR3 is CASSLKVADYNEQFF. As DNA, the CDR3 is TGTGCCAGCAGCTTAAAGGTAGCGGATTACAATGAGCAGTTCTTC. This sequence joins TRBV7-2 and TRBJ2-1, with D perhaps matching TRBD2 (6 bases). Germline V CDR1 and CDR2: SGHTA, FQGNSA. The CDR3 is made up of 15 amino acids. V was pared by 2 bases and J by 4 bases, with 12 bases between.

The chain links TRBV7-2 to TRBJ1-1; possibly TRBD1 for D (5 bases). There are 14 residues in the CDR3. Germline CDR1 SGHTA, CDR2 FQGNSA. Trimming stripped 4 bases from V and 5 bases from J, with 14 bases between. CDR3 DNA sequence: TGTGCCAGCAGCTCCCGAGAGGGGTGGACTGAAGCTTTCTTT. This codes for CASSSREGWTEAFF.

The CDR3 nucleotides are TGCGCCAGCAGCTTCGCAGCGGGGGGGAGTCAAGAGACCCAGTACTTC. Its translation: CASSFAAGGSQETQYF. The chain employs TRBV5-1 and TRBJ2-5, with 10 bases aligning to TRBD2. Germline assignment: CDR1 SGHRS and CDR2 YFSETQ. This CDR3 has 16 amino acids. J gave up 2 bases and V 2 bases, and 6 bases lay outside the gene matches.

Only a few counts were recorded for this clonotype. The chain combines TRBV28 with TRBJ2-1; D remains ambiguous. This CDR3 spans 10 amino acids. The germline V gene encodes CDR1 MDHEN and CDR2 SYDVKM. V lost 11 bases, J lost 9 bases, and 11 bases lay in between. CDR3: CARSSFEQFF. The CDR3 DNA reads TGTGCCCGCTCGTCTTTTGAGCAGTTCTTC.

This clonotype was recorded a few times. The gene calls are TRBV20-1 and TRBJ2-3; D gene ambiguous. With 5 bases removed from V and 7 bases from J, the gap between germline ends came to 4 bases. This CDR3 spans 9 amino acids. Germline CDR1 is DFQATT and CDR2 is SNEGSKA (reference sequence). In DNA, the CDR3 is TGCAGTGCTTTGAATACGCAGTATTTT. Residues: CSALNTQYF.

The V call is TRBV29-1, the J call TRBJ1-1; TRBD1 matches 7 bases. V dropped 6 bases and J dropped 4; count of bases not matched to a gene: 5. There are 12 residues in the CDR3. CDR1 and CDR2 from the germline V gene are SQVTM and ANQGSEA. CDR3 sequence reads: CSVRGRTTEAFF. Written as DNA, the CDR3 is TGCAGCGTGAGGGGGCGTACCACTGAAGCTTTCTTT.

The chain recombines TRBV7-9 with TRBJ2-7; 8 bases are shared with TRBD1. With 5 bases clipped from V and 4 bases from J, the junction kept 13 bases outside the gene matches. Germline CDR1 reads SEHNR; CDR2 reads FQNEAQ (reference sequence). CDR3 length equals 16 residues. The CDR3 nucleotides read TGTGCCAGCAGCCCGGACCTGGGACAGGTACTTTACGAGCAGTACTTC. Residues: CASSPDLGQVLYEQYF.

DNA for the CDR3: TGTGCCAGCAGGATGGACAGTGCCAGCACAGATACGCAGTATTTT. Its protein is CASRMDSASTDTQYF. This chain connects TRBV6-4 to TRBJ2-3; weak D call: TRBD1 (6 bases). CDR1 MRHNA and CDR2 SNTAGT come from the germline V gene. The V end was cut by 6 bases, the J end by 0 bases, with 13 bases between. The CDR3 is 15 residues long.

V usage is TRBV4-1 and J usage is TRBJ1-5; TRBD1 matches at 7 bases. Germline assignment: CDR1 MGHRA and CDR2 YSYEKL. The ends lost 2 bases at V and 2 bases at J; junction bases unmatched: 6. This CDR3 region has 16 residues. Here the CDR3 reads CASSQNRQGGNQPQHF. The DNA of the CDR3 is TGCGCCAGCAGCCAAAATCGGCAGGGGGGCAATCAGCCCCAGCATTTT.

This clonotype was seen only a few times. This rearrangement joins TRBV10-3 to TRBJ2-1; the match to TRBD2 covers 7 bases. Germline trimming cut 2 bases from V and 0 bases from J; bases unmatched to any gene: 13. The length of the CDR3 is 19 residues. From germline, CDR1 is ENHRY and CDR2 SYGVKD. The CDR3 sequence is CAISEALPGGSYSYNEQFF. DNA of the CDR3: TGTGCCATCAGTGAGGCTCTCCCGGGGGGAAGCTACTCCTACAATGAGCAGTTCTTC.

The CDR3, as DNA: TGTGCCATCAGTGCGGGACAGGGGTCTTCACCCCTCCACTTT. Protein product: CAISAGQGSSPLHF. The chain carries TRBV10-3 and TRBJ1-6; 10 bases align to TRBD1. J was trimmed by 9 bases and V by 4 bases; bases with no gene match: 3. Per the germline V gene, CDR1 is ENHRY and CDR2 is SYGVKD. CDR3 length: 14 residues.